Listed below are T cell receptor beta chains from one sample, sequenced in a study of PD-1 blockade in classical Hodgkin lymphoma. Libraries were prepared by immunoSEQ multiplex PCR; TCRdb keeps only in-frame clonotypes and omits some of them. The table has tens of thousands of clones, around 86% seen once. Sequencing was performed on peripheral blood mononuclear cells (PBMCs), taken at baseline. All receptors come from a human donor with classical Hodgkin lymphoma. Each CDR3 is given with its conserved first and last residue. The D gene is left open where the match is weak. The listing skips clone size in some rows; elsewhere it reads once, few, many or a size class.

TRBV6-1,TRBJ1-3,once,-,CASSGTGTYLSGNTIYF,TGTGCCAGCAGTGGCACCGGGACCTACCTCTCTGGAAACACCATATATTTT
TRBV6-5,TRBJ2-7,-,TRBD1,CASSRDRDIYEQYF,TGTGCCAGCAGCAGGGACAGGGACATCTACGAGCAGTACTTC
TRBV4-3,TRBJ1-5,-,TRBD1,CASSQTRDSGAFQPQHF,TGCGCCAGCAGCCAAACTAGGGACAGTGGTGCGTTTCAGCCCCAGCATTTT
TRBV5-1,TRBJ2-5,-,TRBD2,CASSTGTSGRIGETQYF,TGCGCCAGCAGCACCGGGACTAGCGGGAGAATTGGAGAGACCCAGTACTTC
TRBV7-9,TRBJ1-4,-,-,CASSQEVRLGEKLFF,TGTGCCAGCAGCCAGGAAGTCAGGCTTGGAGAAAAACTGTTTTTT
TRBV27,TRBJ2-3,-,-,CASSLRPPRATDTQYF,TGTGCCAGCAGTCTCCGACCACCACGGGCCACAGATACGCAGTATTTT
TRBV28,TRBJ2-1,few,-,CASSPPAEPTYNEQFF,TGTGCCAGCAGTCCGCCAGCGGAACCCACCTACAATGAGCAGTTCTTC
TRBV5-6,TRBJ2-7,-,TRBD1,CASSQGQGFYEQYF,TGTGCCAGCAGCCAGGGACAGGGTTTTTACGAGCAGTACTTC
TRBV5-5,TRBJ1-1,-,-,CASSLTGWNTEAFF,TGTGCCAGCAGCTTGACAGGGTGGAACACTGAAGCTTTCTTT
TRBV28,TRBJ2-1,-,-,CASSSGRGEQFF,TGTGCCAGCAGTTCCGGACGAGGTGAGCAGTTCTTC
TRBV11-2,TRBJ1-1,-,-,CASSRGLYTEAFF,TGTGCCTCATCTCGGGGTTTGTACACTGAAGCTTTCTTT
TRBV30,TRBJ1-2,-,TRBD1,CAWRGTGDLRLYGYTF,TGTGCCTGGAGGGGGACAGGGGACCTTCGATTATATGGCTACACCTTC
TRBV30,TRBJ1-4,-,-,CAWSVRNPNEKLFF,TGTGCCTGGAGTGTACGGAATCCTAATGAAAAACTGTTTTTT
TRBV4-1,TRBJ1-1,-,-,CASSRGPGTNSEAFF,TGCGCCAGCAGCCGAGGCCCCGGGACGAACTCTGAAGCTTTCTTT